This entry lists 12 T cell receptor beta chains sequenced from one sample in a study of T-cell reconstitution after alpha-beta-depleted transplantation in children. Unique molecular identifiers tagged the TCRbeta library. TCRdb reanalysed the PCR reads using MiXCR and keeps one entry per CDR3 protein. This table has 45,000 to 55,000 distinct CDR3 sequences, around 9.2% appearing once. The sample here was PBMCs, mostly from graft donor cells, taken 60 days after TCRalphabeta/CD19-depleted stem cell transplant. The receptors shown here come from a male patient between 2 and 10 years old who had a stem cell transplant for chronic granulomatous disease, so the T cells may come from the graft donor.

This clonotype was counted ten times or more. This chain connects TRBV20-1 to TRBJ2-3; possibly TRBD1 for D (5 bases). The germline V gene has CDR1 DFQATT and CDR2 SNEGSKA (reference sequence). The CDR3 length is 14 residues. The V and J ends lost 6 bases and 1 base respectively, with 14 bases between them. CDR3 sequence (DNA): TGCAGTGCCAGAAGACAGCCGGGCACAGATACGCAGTATTTT. It yields the protein CSARRQPGTDTQYF.

There are many counts of this clonotype. This rearrangement joins TRBV20-1 to TRBJ2-4; 13 bases align to TRBD2. With 3 bases clipped from V and 1 base from J, the junction kept 6 bases outside the gene matches. Germline V gene data show CDR1 as DFQATT and CDR2 as SNEGSKA (reference sequence). This CDR3 comprises 17 residues. The CDR3 DNA follows: TGCAGTGCTAGGCGGACTAGCGGGAGCCGGGCCAAAAACATTCAGTACTTC. Translating gives CSARRTSGSRAKNIQYF.

In this sample, this clonotype turned up many times. The chain uses TRBV15 and TRBJ2-5, with TRBD1 matching over 8 bases. This CDR3 is built from 15 residues. The germline V gene has CDR1 LNHNV and CDR2 YYDKDF (reference sequence). Trimming removed 3 bases from V and 5 bases from J; junction bases left unmatched: 8. CDR3 coding DNA: TGTGCCACCAGCAGGGCCGACAGGGGATGGGAGACCCAGTACTTC. Its protein is CATSRADRGWETQYF.

The chain is built from TRBV2 and TRBJ2-3; possibly TRBD1 or TRBD2 for D (5 bases each). The CDR3 spans 14 residues. Trimming removed 6 bases from V and 5 bases from J, with 15 bases in between. Germline V gene sequence: CDR1 SNHLY, CDR2 FYNNEI. The CDR3 reads CASRSGTWGDTQYF. The CDR3 nucleotides read TGTGCCAGCAGGTCCGGGACCTGGGGAGATACGCAGTATTTT.

This clonotype has at least ten counts. The rearrangement links TRBV20-1 to TRBJ2-6; possible D gene TRBD2, 6 bases. The CDR3 is made up of 14 amino acids. V gave up 6 bases and J gave up 0 bases, with 9 bases separating them. Per germline, CDR1 DFQATT and CDR2 SNEGSKA (reference sequence). CDR3 residues: CSARGGSGANVLTF. The CDR3 nucleotides are TGCAGTGCGCGGGGAGGCTCTGGGGCCAACGTCCTGACTTTC.

This clonotype was counted at least ten times. V gene TRBV20-1 combines with J gene TRBJ2-7, with D perhaps matching TRBD1 (7 bases). Deletions cut 1 base from V and 6 bases from J, with 13 bases between. CDR1 and CDR2 (germline): DFQATT, SNEGSKA (reference sequence). The length of the CDR3 is 13 residues. This CDR3 reads CSARVSQGGEQYF. The CDR3 DNA reads as TGCAGTGCTAGAGTTAGCCAGGGGGGCGAGCAGTACTTC.

This clonotype came up many times. The chain joins TRBV7-6 to TRBJ2-1; TRBD1 aligns across 7 bases. From germline, CDR1 is SGHVS and CDR2 FNYEAQ. J lost 0 bases, V lost 5 bases, and 1 base had no gene match. The CDR3 runs to 14 residues. CDR3 loop: CASSPGGSYNEQFF. CDR3 coding DNA: TGTGCCAGCAGCCCAGGGGGCTCCTACAATGAGCAGTTCTTC.

This clonotype was observed many times. The chain recombines TRBV20-1 with TRBJ2-3; 7 bases are a match to TRBD2. This CDR3 comprises 15 residues. The germline gives CDR1 DFQATT, CDR2 SNEGSKA (reference sequence). Losses at the gene ends were 4 bases for V and 2 bases for J; bases not matched to a gene: 9. The CDR3 sequence is CSATKAGSSTDTQYF. Here the CDR3 DNA reads TGCAGTGCTACTAAAGCGGGGAGCTCCACAGATACGCAGTATTTT.

This clonotype was recorded at least ten times. The chain links TRBV29-1 to TRBJ2-1; D might be TRBD2 (5 bases). Trimming cost V 4 bases and J 4 bases, with 17 bases left between them. This CDR3 is 15 amino acids long. The germline V gene has CDR1 SQVTM and CDR2 ANQGSEA. CDR3: CSVGSSRTEYNEQFF. DNA for the CDR3: TGCAGCGTTGGGTCGTCGCGGACTGAATACAATGAGCAGTTCTTC.

This clonotype was detected many times. This rearrangement joins TRBV15 to TRBJ2-6, with D unresolved. The CDR3 is 15 residues long. V was cut by 0 bases and J by 0 bases, with 3 bases left in between. CDR1 and CDR2 (germline): LNHNV, YYDKDF (reference sequence). For the CDR3, the DNA is TGTGCCACCAGCAGAGATATCTCTGGGGCCAACGTCCTGACTTTC. Its translation is CATSRDISGANVLTF.

V and J are TRBV11-3 and TRBJ2-5, with D maybe TRBD2 (7 bases). The V gene lost 1 base and the J gene lost 4 bases, with 16 bases spanning the gap. Germline V gene lookup returns CDR1 SGHNT and CDR2 YENEEA. This CDR3 contains 16 residues. Here the CDR3 reads CASSLGVGGGRETQYF. The CDR3 region has the DNA TGTGCCAGCAGCTTAGGAGTAGGCGGGGGCCGAGAGACCCAGTACTTC. The variable domain in full, with the rest retrieved from reference TRBV11-3 and TRBJ2-5, is EAGVVQSPRYKIIEKKQPVAFWCNPISGHNTLYWYLQNLGQGPELLIRYENEEAVDDSQLPKDRFSAERLKGVDSTLKIQPAELGDSAVYLCASSLGVGGGRETQYFGPGTRLLVL.

This chain connects TRBV29-1 to TRBJ1-1; D is unresolved. In germline, CDR1 is SQVTM, CDR2 ANQGSEA. The ends were cut back, 4 bases at V and 1 base at J, with 10 bases in the middle. The CDR3 is 13 amino acids. This CDR3 is CSVVAFRNTEAFF. The DNA for the CDR3 is TGCAGCGTTGTTGCCTTCAGGAACACTGAAGCTTTCTTT.